This T cell receptor beta chain was retrieved from a study of shared clonotypes between healthy human individuals. The method was immunoSEQ multiplex PCR; TCRdb's version includes in-frame clones alone and lacks a portion of them. There are about 1 million clones in the sample; roughly 80% occur only once, and about 1.4% lies in the top ten. CD4+ cells yielded CD45RA+ naive and CD45RA-negative memory subsets. Germline CDR1 reads SEHNR; CDR2 reads FQNEAQ (reference sequence). CDR3 size: 12 residues. V shed 5 bases, J shed 11 bases, and the junction held 5 bases outside the gene matches. Sequencing used memory CD4+ T cells sorted from blood. Described subset: CD45RA-negative fraction. The V call is TRBV7-9, the J call TRBJ1-4, with 7 bases lining up with TRBD1. The origin of this receptor is a man aged 18-30 years in good health. The CDR3 coding sequence is TGTGCCAGCAGCGAACCGACAGGGAAACTGTTTTTT. Amino acid sequence: CASSEPTGKLFF.